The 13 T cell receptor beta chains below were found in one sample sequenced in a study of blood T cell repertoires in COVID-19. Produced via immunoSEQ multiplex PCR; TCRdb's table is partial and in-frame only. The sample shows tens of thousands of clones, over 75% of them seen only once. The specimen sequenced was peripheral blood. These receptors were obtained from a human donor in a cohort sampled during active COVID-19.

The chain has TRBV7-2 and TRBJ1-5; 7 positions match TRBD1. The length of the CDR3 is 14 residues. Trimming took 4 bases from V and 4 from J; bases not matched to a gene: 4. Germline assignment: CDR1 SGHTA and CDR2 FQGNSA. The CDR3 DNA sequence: TGTGCCAGCAGCTCCGGACAGGAAAATCAGCCCCAGCATTTT. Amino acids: CASSSGQENQPQHF.

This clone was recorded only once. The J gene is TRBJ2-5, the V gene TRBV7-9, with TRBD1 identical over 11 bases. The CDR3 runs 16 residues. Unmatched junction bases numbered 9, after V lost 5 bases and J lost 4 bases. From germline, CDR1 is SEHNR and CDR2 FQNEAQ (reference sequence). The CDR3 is CASSLSGTGGRETQYF. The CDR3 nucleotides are TGTGCCAGCAGCCTGTCCGGGACAGGGGGGAGAGAGACCCAGTACTTC.

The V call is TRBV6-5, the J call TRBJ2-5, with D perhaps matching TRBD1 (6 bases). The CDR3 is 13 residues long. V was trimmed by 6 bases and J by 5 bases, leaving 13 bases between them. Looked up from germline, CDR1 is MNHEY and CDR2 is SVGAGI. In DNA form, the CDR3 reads TGTGCCAGCAGGATACAGGGCCGGGAGACCCAGTACTTC. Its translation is CASRIQGRETQYF.

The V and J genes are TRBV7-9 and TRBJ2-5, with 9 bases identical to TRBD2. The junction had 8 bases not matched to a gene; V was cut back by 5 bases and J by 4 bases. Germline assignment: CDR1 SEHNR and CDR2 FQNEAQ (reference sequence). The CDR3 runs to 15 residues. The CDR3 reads CASSPGGGAIETQYF. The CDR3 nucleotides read TGTGCCAGCAGCCCAGGCGGGGGGGCTATAGAGACCCAGTACTTC.

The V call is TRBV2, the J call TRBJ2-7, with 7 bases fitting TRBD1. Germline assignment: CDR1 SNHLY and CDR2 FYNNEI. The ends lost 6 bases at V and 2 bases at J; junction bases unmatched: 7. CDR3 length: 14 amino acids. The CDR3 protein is CASSPGTATYEQYF. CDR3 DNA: TGTGCCAGCAGCCCCGGGACAGCGACCTACGAGCAGTACTTC.

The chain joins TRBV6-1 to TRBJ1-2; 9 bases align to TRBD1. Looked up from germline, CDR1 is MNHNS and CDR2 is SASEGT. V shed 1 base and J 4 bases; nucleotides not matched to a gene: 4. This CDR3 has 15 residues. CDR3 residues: CASSEGGTGSYGYTF. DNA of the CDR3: TGTGCCAGCAGTGAAGGAGGGACAGGGAGCTATGGCTACACCTTC.

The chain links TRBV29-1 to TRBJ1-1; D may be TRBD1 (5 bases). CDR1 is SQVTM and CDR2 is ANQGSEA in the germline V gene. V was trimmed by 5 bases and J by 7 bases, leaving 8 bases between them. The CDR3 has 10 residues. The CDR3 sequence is CSVRDSEAFF. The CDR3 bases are TGCAGCGTTCGAGACAGTGAAGCTTTCTTT.

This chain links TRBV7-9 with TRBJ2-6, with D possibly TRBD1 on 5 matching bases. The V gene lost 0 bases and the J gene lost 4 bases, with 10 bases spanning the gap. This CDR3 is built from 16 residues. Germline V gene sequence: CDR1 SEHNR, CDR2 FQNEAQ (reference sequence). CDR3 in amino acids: CASSLAGQLGANVLTF. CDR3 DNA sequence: TGTGCCAGCAGCTTAGCGGGGCAGTTGGGGGCCAACGTCCTGACTTTC.

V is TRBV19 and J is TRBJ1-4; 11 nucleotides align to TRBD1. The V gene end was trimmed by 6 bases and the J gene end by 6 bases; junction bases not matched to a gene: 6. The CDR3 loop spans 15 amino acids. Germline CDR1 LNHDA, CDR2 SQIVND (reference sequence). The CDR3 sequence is CASRKPGQGDEKLFF. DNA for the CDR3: TGTGCCAGTAGGAAGCCGGGACAGGGGGATGAAAAACTGTTTTTT.

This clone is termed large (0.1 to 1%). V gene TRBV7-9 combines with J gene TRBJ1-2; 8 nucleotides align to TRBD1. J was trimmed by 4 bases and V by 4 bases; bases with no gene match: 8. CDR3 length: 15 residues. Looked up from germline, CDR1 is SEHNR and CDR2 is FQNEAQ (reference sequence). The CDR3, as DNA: TGTGCCAGCAGCTCGCTGGACAGGGAATCCTATGGCTACACCTTC. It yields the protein CASSSLDRESYGYTF.

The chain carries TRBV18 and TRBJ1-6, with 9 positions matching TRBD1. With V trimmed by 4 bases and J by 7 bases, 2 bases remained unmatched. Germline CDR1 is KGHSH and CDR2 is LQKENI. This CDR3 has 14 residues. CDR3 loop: CASSRTGENSPLHF. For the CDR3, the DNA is TGTGCCAGCTCACGGACAGGGGAGAATTCACCCCTCCACTTT. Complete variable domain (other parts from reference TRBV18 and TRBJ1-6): NAGVMQNPRHLVRRRGQEARLRCSPMKGHSHVYWYRQLPEEGLKFMVYLQKENIIDESGMPKERFSAEFPKEGPSILRIQQVVRGDSAAYFCASSRTGENSPLHFGNGTRLTVT.

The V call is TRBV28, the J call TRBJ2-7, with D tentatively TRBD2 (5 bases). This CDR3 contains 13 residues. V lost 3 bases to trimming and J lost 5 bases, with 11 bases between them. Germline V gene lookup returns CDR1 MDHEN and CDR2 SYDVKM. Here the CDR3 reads CASSLGNGDEQYF. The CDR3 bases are TGTGCCAGCAGTTTGGGCAACGGGGACGAGCAGTACTTC.

The CDR3 spells CASSVDPGGDYGYTF. DNA for the CDR3: TGTGCCAGCAGCGTAGATCCAGGGGGCGACTATGGCTACACCTTC. This sequence joins TRBV9 and TRBJ1-2; 8 bases align to TRBD1. Germline loops: CDR1 SGDLS, CDR2 YYNGEE. The V gene end was trimmed by 0 bases and the J gene end by 3 bases; junction bases not matched to a gene: 4. This CDR3 is 15 amino acids long.